These 10 T cell receptor beta chains share one sample of origin, sequenced in a study of T cell repertoires in cytomegalovirus infection. TCRdb ran MiXCR on the reads and lists one entry per CDR3 protein. The profile covers under 800,000 distinct CDR3 sequences, with approximately 25% appearing a single time and 7.5% to 9% taken by the ten largest. The sample consisted of CD8+ T cells from PBMCs. Receptor source: a human donor in good health (CMV status not recorded). Some clones in this sample may be carry-over from other donors' samples.

Note on this clonotype: Mismatch with germline at one junction end may stem from a read error. The rearrangement uses TRBV28 and TRBJ1-5; TRBD1 agrees at 8 bases. There are 14 residues in the CDR3. The V gene's germline CDR1 is MDHEN and CDR2 SYDVKM. The CDR3: CVSSLQGAWQPQHF. Written as DNA, the CDR3 is TGTGTCAGCAGCCTTCAGGGGGCATGGCAGCCCCAGCATTTT.

This clonotype was recorded at least ten times. The V call is TRBV7-8, the J call TRBJ2-5; tentative D call: TRBD2 (5 bases). Trimming left V 6 bases short and J 3 bases short, with 14 bases between. From germline, CDR1 is SGHVS and CDR2 FQNEAQ. The CDR3 length is 14 residues. Here the CDR3 reads CASRFLAGEETQYF. In DNA, the CDR3 is TGTGCCAGCAGATTCCTGGCCGGGGAAGAGACCCAGTACTTC.

Comment on this clonotype: A much larger clone lies one base from this, so it may be a read error. This chain links TRBV7-4 with TRBJ1-1, with 7 bases identical to TRBD1. This CDR3 comprises 15 residues. Germline V gene sequence: CDR1 SGHVT, CDR2 SQSDAQ. Trimming cost V 3 bases and J 4 bases; bases outside gene matches: 8. The CDR3 spells CASSFPTGLITEAFF. CDR3 in DNA: TGTGCCAGCAGCTTCCCGACAGGGCTGATCACTGAAGCTTTCTTT.

This clonotype has more than one count but fewer than ten. This chain joins TRBV6-6 and TRBJ1-5; D might be TRBD1 (5 bases). Germline-derived CDR1 and CDR2 are MNHNY and SVGAGI (reference sequence). V lost 6 bases and J 3 bases, leaving 12 bases between the germline ends. This CDR3 is built from 14 residues. This CDR3 is CASSRGGSNQPQHF. In DNA, the CDR3 is TGTGCCAGCAGCCGCGGGGGTTCCAATCAGCCCCAGCATTTT.

The chain links TRBV10-3 to TRBJ2-5; 8 positions agree with TRBD1. V dropped 2 bases and J dropped 4; count of bases not matched to a gene: 3. Germline V lookup: CDR1 ENHRY, CDR2 SYGVKD. The CDR3 extends over 14 amino acids. CDR3 sequence reads: CAISELRGRETQYF. The DNA of the CDR3 is TGTGCCATCAGTGAGCTCAGGGGGCGAGAGACCCAGTACTTC.

The CDR3 DNA follows: TGCGCCAGCAGCTCGTCACCTTCTGGGGCCAACGTCCTGACTTTC. This codes for CASSSSPSGANVLTF. The chain carries TRBV5-1 and TRBJ2-6, with D unclear. Germline V gene sequence: CDR1 SGHRS, CDR2 YFSETQ. The germline V and J ends were trimmed by 3 bases and 1 base, with 8 bases remaining between them. The CDR3 extends over 15 amino acids.

This chain connects TRBV12-3 or TRBV12-4 to TRBJ2-3; weak D call: TRBD2 (5 bases). The CDR3 is 15 amino acids. V was cut by 4 bases and J by 0 bases, with 11 bases left in between. CDR3 nucleotides: TGTGCCAGCAGTTCTATGGAGGACAGCACAGATACGCAGTATTTT. Translated, it gives CASSSMEDSTDTQYF.

The rearrangement joins TRBV6-2 or TRBV6-3 to TRBJ1-1, with a tentative D call TRBD1 (5 bases). CDR1 and CDR2 from the germline V gene are MNHEY and SVGEGT. The CDR3 runs 16 residues. Trimming took off 3 bases at V and 1 base at J, with 15 bases between the two ends. In nucleotides, the CDR3 is TGTGCCAGCAGTTATCGGCAGGGTCAAGCGAACACTGAAGCTTTCTTT. This gives the protein CASSYRQGQANTEAFF.

The chain joins TRBV4-3 to TRBJ1-5; D gene unclear. The CDR3 covers 15 residues. Trimming removed 0 bases from V and 4 bases from J, with 10 bases in between. The germline V gene has CDR1 LGHNA and CDR2 YSLEER. CDR3 nucleotides: TGCGCCAGCAGCCAAGATAAAGACATAAATCAGCCCCAGCATTTT. The encoded protein is CASSQDKDINQPQHF.

Notes on this clonotype: The junction departs from the called germline gene at one end, perhaps through a read error. V is TRBV7-9 and J is TRBJ2-1; D not certain. The CDR3 consists of 14 residues. Germline CDR1 reads SEHNR; CDR2 reads FQNEAQ (reference sequence). CDR3 DNA: TGTACCAGCAGCGCCCCGGGTTCCTACAATGAGCAGTTCTTC. Its translation is CTSSAPGSYNEQFF.